Presented here are 32 T cell receptor beta chains from one specimen sequenced in a study of blood T cell repertoires in COVID-19. Clones were read by immunoSEQ multiplex PCR, and TCRdb kept only the in-frame ones, dropping some. Among around 150,000 clones listed, more than 75% were seen once. The material sequenced was peripheral blood. These TCRs come from a man aged 55 to 70 who had recovered from COVID-19.

The chain carries TRBV19 and TRBJ2-3; D is possibly TRBD1 (6 bases). The CDR3 covers 15 residues. Per germline, CDR1 LNHDA and CDR2 SQIVND (reference sequence). V was trimmed by 1 base and J by 7 bases, leaving 15 bases between them. CDR3 residues: CASSIAPQGWNTQYF. The CDR3 coding sequence is TGTGCCAGTAGTATAGCCCCACAGGGTTGGAATACGCAGTATTTT.

The chain has TRBV10-3 and TRBJ2-3, with TRBD2 matching 7 bases. V lost 2 bases and J lost 0; bases outside the gene matches: 2. Looked up from germline, CDR1 is ENHRY and CDR2 is SYGVKD. The CDR3 is made up of 15 amino acids. The CDR3, as DNA: TGTGCCATCAGTGAGGGGCGGGGGAGCACAGATACGCAGTATTTT. This sequence encodes CAISEGRGSTDTQYF.

This chain links TRBV5-6 with TRBJ1-2; 10 nucleotides line up with TRBD1. Germline loops: CDR1 SGHDT, CDR2 YYEEEE. The CDR3 loop spans 17 amino acids. J was trimmed by 0 bases and V by 4 bases; bases with no gene match: 9. The CDR3 is CASSMGGQGIPNYGYTF. For the CDR3, the DNA is TGTGCCAGCAGCATGGGGGGACAGGGGATACCTAACTATGGCTACACCTTC.

V gene TRBV3-1 (or the pseudogene TRBV3-2) combines with J gene TRBJ1-2; unclear D gene. Trimming took 1 base from V and 8 from J, leaving 20 bases between them. Germline V gene data show CDR1 as LGHDT and CDR2 as YNNKEL (reference sequence). The CDR3 extends over 16 amino acids. CDR3 amino acids: CASSQVSRAGSSGYTF. CDR3 sequence (DNA): TGTGCCAGCAGCCAAGTGTCCCGGGCGGGGTCGAGCGGCTACACCTTC.

This clone was picked up one time. The chain couples TRBV28 to TRBJ1-1, with D hard to call. Germline V gene sequence: CDR1 MDHEN, CDR2 SYDVKM. There are 16 residues in the CDR3. V gave up 4 bases and J gave up 0 bases, with 15 bases separating them. CDR3 coding DNA: TGTGCCAGCAGTTCCCAGGCGGGTCGGGTGAACACTGAAGCTTTCTTT. Amino acids: CASSSQAGRVNTEAFF.

This chain links TRBV12-3 or TRBV12-4 with TRBJ2-5; no clear D gene. The CDR3 sequence is 12 residues long. The V end lost 2 bases, the J end lost 2 bases, and 3 bases lay between the germline ends. CDR3 sequence: CASSLQQETQYF. The CDR3 coding sequence is TGTGCCAGCAGTTTACAGCAAGAGACCCAGTACTTC.

CDR3 nucleotide sequence: TGTGCCAGCAGCCCCCGAGGTGCGCAGTATTTT. Amino acids: CASSPRGAQYF. The V and J genes are TRBV7-8 and TRBJ2-3; no clear D. This CDR3 spans 11 amino acids. V gave up 5 bases and J gave up 10 bases, with 10 bases separating them. CDR1 and CDR2 (germline): SGHVS, FQNEAQ. The full variable domain, in which reference TRBV7-8 and TRBJ2-3 provide the parts outside the CDR3, is GAGVSQSPRYKVAKRGQDVALRCDPISGHVSLFWYQQALGQGPEFLTYFQNEAQLDKSGLPSDRFFAERPEGSVSTLKIQRTQQEDSAVYLCASSPRGAQYFGPGTRLTVL.

The chain joins TRBV5-4 to TRBJ2-3, with TRBD2 matching 14 bases. V trimming: 3 bases; J trimming: 0 bases; junction bases outside the gene matches: 3. CDR1 SGHNT and CDR2 YYREEE come from the germline V gene (reference sequence). This CDR3 region has 17 residues. The CDR3 spells CASSWGLAGASTDTQYF. The CDR3 nucleotides are TGTGCCAGCAGCTGGGGACTAGCGGGAGCCAGCACAGATACGCAGTATTTT.

The chain is built from TRBV4-2 and TRBJ2-4; 7 bases are shared with TRBD2. The CDR3 is made up of 17 amino acids. Germline assignment: CDR1 LGHNA and CDR2 YNFKEQ. The V segment lost 0 bases and the J segment 0 bases; nucleotides outside the gene matches: 5. The CDR3 region has the DNA TGTGCCAGCAGCCAAGATTTTCGGGGGGAAGCCAAAAACATTCAGTACTTC. Protein: CASSQDFRGEAKNIQYF.

The J gene is TRBJ1-6, the V gene TRBV4-2; TRBD1 matches at 10 bases. The CDR3 loop spans 15 amino acids. V was clipped by 1 base and J by 10 bases; unmatched bases: 4. From germline, CDR1 is LGHNA and CDR2 YNFKEQ. The CDR3 spells CASSQVGTGDSPLHF. CDR3 nucleotide sequence: TGTGCCAGCAGCCAAGTTGGGACAGGGGACTCACCCCTCCACTTT.

The chain recombines TRBV30 with TRBJ1-1, with no clear D. Germline loops: CDR1 GTSNPN, CDR2 SVGIG (reference sequence). The CDR3 length is 13 residues. V lost 7 bases and J 0 bases, leaving 12 bases between the germline ends. CDR3 amino acids: CASGGEVNTEAFF. The CDR3 DNA is TGTGCCTCCGGCGGGGAGGTGAACACTGAAGCTTTCTTT. The whole variable domain, filled in from reference TRBV30 and TRBJ1-1, reads SQTIHQWPATLVQPVGSPLSLECTVEGTSNPNLYWYRQAAGRGLQLLFYSVGIGQISSEVPQNLSASRPQDRQFILSSKKLLLSDSGFYLCASGGEVNTEAFFGQGTRLTVV.

The V gene is TRBV4-3, the J gene TRBJ1-5, with 10 bases identical to TRBD1. The CDR3 is 15 residues long. Germline V gene sequence: CDR1 LGHNA, CDR2 YSLEER. V gave up 3 bases and J gave up 3 bases; unmatched junction bases: 2. CDR3 sequence (DNA): TGCGCCAGCAGCCAGGGGACAGGGGTCAATCAGCCCCAGCATTTT. This gives the protein CASSQGTGVNQPQHF.

The V and J genes are TRBV6-2 or TRBV6-3 and TRBJ1-2, with no clear D. The CDR3 consists of 12 residues. Looked up from germline, CDR1 is MNHEY and CDR2 is SVGEGT. The germline V and J ends were trimmed by 5 bases and 13 bases, with 17 bases remaining between them. The CDR3 region is CASSPSLLGGTF. CDR3 coding DNA: TGTGCCAGCAGTCCCTCCCTACTTGGAGGCACCTTC.

V usage is TRBV2 and J usage is TRBJ2-1; D not certain. The germline V gene encodes CDR1 SNHLY and CDR2 FYNNEI. The V end was cut by 2 bases, the J end by 2 bases, with 13 bases between. The CDR3 loop spans 16 amino acids. The CDR3 reads CASSESIPGPYNEQFF. The DNA of the CDR3 is TGTGCCAGCAGTGAAAGTATCCCGGGTCCCTACAATGAGCAGTTCTTC.

This chain joins TRBV5-1 and TRBJ2-5; D possibly corresponds to TRBD1 (6 bases). This CDR3 contains 17 residues. Between the trimmed V and J ends, which lost 3 bases and 0 bases, there was a span of 18 bases. Germline V CDR1 and CDR2: SGHRS, YFSETQ. CDR3 protein: CASSSGQIRSYQETQYF. CDR3 nucleotides: TGCGCCAGCAGCTCGGGACAAATAAGGTCGTACCAAGAGACCCAGTACTTC.

CDR3 sequence: CASSRGLAGASTGELFF. The CDR3 DNA reads TGTGCCAGCAGCCGAGGACTAGCGGGGGCTAGTACCGGGGAGCTGTTTTTT. The chain couples TRBV7-9 to TRBJ2-2; 13 nucleotides align to TRBD2. Germline assignment: CDR1 SEHNR and CDR2 FQNEAQ (reference sequence). There are 17 residues in the CDR3. V lost 5 bases to trimming and J lost 5 bases; unmatched junction nucleotides: 8.

The chain carries TRBV7-2 and TRBJ2-1; D is possibly TRBD2 (7 bases). CDR3 length: 14 amino acids. Trimming stripped 5 bases from V and 9 bases from J, with 17 bases between. Germline V gives CDR1 SGHTA, CDR2 FQGNSA. The CDR3 loop reads CASSTARGRGEQFF. CDR3 DNA sequence: TGTGCCAGCAGCACCGCTAGGGGGAGGGGTGAGCAGTTCTTC.

The V call is TRBV28, the J call TRBJ2-5, with 7 nucleotides matching TRBD1. The CDR3 consists of 14 residues. Unmatched junction bases numbered 8, after V lost 5 bases and J lost 5 bases. The germline V gene has CDR1 MDHEN and CDR2 SYDVKM. The CDR3 coding sequence is TGTGCCAGCAGTCCGACAGGGCGAGGGGAGACCCAGTACTTC. Residues: CASSPTGRGETQYF.

The rearrangement joins TRBV7-6 to TRBJ2-5, with D possibly TRBD1 on 7 matching bases. V was cut by 4 bases and J by 3 bases, with 9 bases left in between. Germline CDR1 SGHVS, CDR2 FNYEAQ. CDR3 length equals 13 residues. The CDR3 sequence is CASSSRGEETQYF. CDR3 bases: TGTGCCAGCAGCTCCAGGGGGGAAGAGACCCAGTACTTC. The full variable domain, with the rest looked up from reference TRBV7-6 and TRBJ2-5, is GAGVSQSPRYKVTKRGQDVALRCDPISGHVSLYWYRQALGQGPEFLTYFNYEAQQDKSGLPNDRFSAERPEGSISTLTIQRTEQRDSAMYRCASSSRGEETQYFGPGTRLLVL.

The V and J genes are TRBV18 and TRBJ1-1, with 11 nucleotides matching TRBD1. Germline V gene lookup returns CDR1 KGHSH and CDR2 LQKENI. The length of the CDR3 is 14 residues. The junction had 4 bases not matched to a gene; V was cut back by 2 bases and J by 8 bases. The CDR3 DNA is TGTGCCAGCTCACCAGGACAGGGGGCTGGGGAAGCTTTCTTT. Protein sequence: CASSPGQGAGEAFF.

The V gene is TRBV5-1, the J gene TRBJ2-6; D not resolved. Germline V CDR1 and CDR2: SGHRS, YFSETQ. The CDR3 runs to 16 residues. V lost 5 bases, J lost 0 bases, and 12 bases lay in between. For the CDR3, the DNA is TGCGCCAGCAGATTCAGTCCAGACTCTGGGGCCAACGTCCTGACTTTC. It is translated as CASRFSPDSGANVLTF.

The J gene is TRBJ1-2, the V gene TRBV7-2; D unclear. CDR1 and CDR2 (germline): SGHTA, FQGNSA. This CDR3 spans 14 amino acids. Trimming left V 1 base short and J 2 bases short, with 8 bases between. CDR3 sequence (DNA): TGTGCCAGCAGCTTAGGGCGGCTGAACTATGGCTACACCTTC. It is translated as CASSLGRLNYGYTF. The full variable domain, its missing parts supplied by reference TRBV7-2 and TRBJ1-2, is GAGVSQSPSNKVTEKGKDVELRCDPISGHTALYWYRQSLGQGLEFLIYFQGNSAPDKSGLPSDRFSAERTGGSVSTLTIQRTQQEDSAVYLCASSLGRLNYGYTFGSGTRLTVV.

This clone was seen only once. J is TRBJ1-4 and V is TRBV5-4; tentatively, D is TRBD1 (5 bases). CDR1 SGHNT and CDR2 YYREEE come from the germline V gene (reference sequence). The V and J ends lost 4 bases and 0 bases respectively, with 10 bases between them. The CDR3 runs 15 residues. The CDR3 DNA sequence: TGTGCCAGCAGCCCTGACAGATCAACTAATGAAAAACTGTTTTTT. Its protein product is CASSPDRSTNEKLFF.

This clone came up once. V gene TRBV28 combines with J gene TRBJ2-3; D is undetermined. Germline V gives CDR1 MDHEN, CDR2 SYDVKM. V was pared by 6 bases and J by 6 bases, with 13 bases between. The CDR3 length is 13 residues. The CDR3 sequence: CASRSDSRDTQYF. CDR3 in DNA: TGTGCCAGCAGGTCCGATTCGAGGGATACGCAGTATTTT.

This clone appeared a few times. The rearrangement uses TRBV2 and TRBJ2-1; D is undetermined. The CDR3 has 13 residues. Germline CDR1 is SNHLY and CDR2 is FYNNEI. Trimming removed 4 bases at V and 7 bases at J, with 11 bases between. The CDR3 sequence is CASSGISMNEQFF. The CDR3 DNA is TGTGCCAGCAGTGGTATTAGTATGAATGAGCAGTTCTTC.

The chain carries TRBV11-3 and TRBJ2-2, with a possible D match to TRBD2 (6 bases). Germline V lookup: CDR1 SGHNT, CDR2 YENEEA. V was cut by 2 bases and J by 2 bases, with 12 bases left in between. The CDR3 loop spans 16 amino acids. The chain's CDR3 is CASSLSSGRNTGELFF. The CDR3 nucleotides read TGTGCCAGCAGCTTAAGCAGCGGGCGTAACACCGGGGAGCTGTTTTTT.

The chain links TRBV30 to TRBJ1-1; tentative D call: TRBD1 (6 bases). The germline CDR1 and CDR2 sequences are GTSNPN and SVGIG (reference sequence). With 8 bases removed from V and 4 bases from J, the gap between germline ends came to 17 bases. The CDR3 runs to 13 residues. The CDR3 sequence: CASYREAGTEAFF. The CDR3 region has the DNA TGTGCCAGCTACAGGGAAGCTGGCACTGAAGCTTTCTTT.

This chain uses TRBV7-3 with TRBJ2-2, with 8 nucleotides matching TRBD2. Germline V gives CDR1 SGHTA, CDR2 FQGTGA. Losses at the gene ends were 5 bases for V and 5 bases for J; bases not matched to a gene: 7. CDR3 length: 15 residues. The DNA of the CDR3 is TGTGCCAGCAGCCGGTTAGCGGGACAAACCGGGGAGCTGTTTTTT. This gives the protein CASSRLAGQTGELFF.

This clone appeared once. The V call is TRBV4-2, the J call TRBJ2-2; D perhaps matches TRBD2 (5 bases). V lost 4 bases and J 4 bases, leaving 19 bases between the germline ends. Germline-derived CDR1 and CDR2 are LGHNA and YNFKEQ. The CDR3 sequence is 17 residues long. The CDR3 nucleotides are TGTGCCAGCAGCCGTGAGCGGAGCGGTTCCGCCACCGGGGAGCTGTTTTTT. This encodes CASSRERSGSATGELFF.

V usage is TRBV11-2 and J usage is TRBJ1-2; 7 nucleotides agree with TRBD1. The CDR3 sequence is 14 residues long. The V and J ends lost 0 bases and 7 bases, in that order; junction bases with no gene match: 5. Germline CDR1 reads SGHAT; CDR2 reads FQNNGV. The DNA for the CDR3 is TGTGCCAGCAGCTTAGATGTCAGGGGGACTGGCTACACCTTC. Amino acids: CASSLDVRGTGYTF.

This clone was detected many times. One end of the junction varies from germline; a read error may be responsible. This chain joins TRBV20-1 and TRBJ1-1, with 9 bases aligning to TRBD1. The CDR3 contains 11 residues. The V gene's germline CDR1 is DFQATT and CDR2 SNEGSKA (reference sequence). The CDR3, as DNA: TGCAGTGCTAGAGGGGCTGAGGACAGGGGCTTT. It codes for CSARGAEDRGF.

The chain links TRBV5-4 to TRBJ2-1; perhaps TRBD1 as D (6 bases). V was trimmed by 4 bases and J by 2 bases, leaving 19 bases between them. Germline CDR1 SGHNT, CDR2 YYREEE (reference sequence). CDR3 size: 17 residues. DNA of the CDR3: TGTGCCAGCAGCGCCCGGACAGTCCTTTATACCTACAATGAGCAGTTCTTC. Protein sequence: CASSARTVLYTYNEQFF.